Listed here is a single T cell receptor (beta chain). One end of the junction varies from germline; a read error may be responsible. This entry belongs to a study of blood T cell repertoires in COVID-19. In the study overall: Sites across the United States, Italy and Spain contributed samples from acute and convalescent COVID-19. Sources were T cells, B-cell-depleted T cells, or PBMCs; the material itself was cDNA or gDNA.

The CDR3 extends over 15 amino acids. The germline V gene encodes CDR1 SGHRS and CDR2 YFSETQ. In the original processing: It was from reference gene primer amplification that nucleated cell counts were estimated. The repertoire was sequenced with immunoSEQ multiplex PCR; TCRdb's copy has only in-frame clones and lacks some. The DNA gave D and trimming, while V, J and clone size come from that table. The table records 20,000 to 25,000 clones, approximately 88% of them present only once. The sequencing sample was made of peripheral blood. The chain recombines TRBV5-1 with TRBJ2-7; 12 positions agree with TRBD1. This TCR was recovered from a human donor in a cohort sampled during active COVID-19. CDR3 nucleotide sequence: TGCGCCAGCAGATTGGGACAGGGGGCAAGTAATGAGCAGTACTTC. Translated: CASRLGQGASNEQYF.